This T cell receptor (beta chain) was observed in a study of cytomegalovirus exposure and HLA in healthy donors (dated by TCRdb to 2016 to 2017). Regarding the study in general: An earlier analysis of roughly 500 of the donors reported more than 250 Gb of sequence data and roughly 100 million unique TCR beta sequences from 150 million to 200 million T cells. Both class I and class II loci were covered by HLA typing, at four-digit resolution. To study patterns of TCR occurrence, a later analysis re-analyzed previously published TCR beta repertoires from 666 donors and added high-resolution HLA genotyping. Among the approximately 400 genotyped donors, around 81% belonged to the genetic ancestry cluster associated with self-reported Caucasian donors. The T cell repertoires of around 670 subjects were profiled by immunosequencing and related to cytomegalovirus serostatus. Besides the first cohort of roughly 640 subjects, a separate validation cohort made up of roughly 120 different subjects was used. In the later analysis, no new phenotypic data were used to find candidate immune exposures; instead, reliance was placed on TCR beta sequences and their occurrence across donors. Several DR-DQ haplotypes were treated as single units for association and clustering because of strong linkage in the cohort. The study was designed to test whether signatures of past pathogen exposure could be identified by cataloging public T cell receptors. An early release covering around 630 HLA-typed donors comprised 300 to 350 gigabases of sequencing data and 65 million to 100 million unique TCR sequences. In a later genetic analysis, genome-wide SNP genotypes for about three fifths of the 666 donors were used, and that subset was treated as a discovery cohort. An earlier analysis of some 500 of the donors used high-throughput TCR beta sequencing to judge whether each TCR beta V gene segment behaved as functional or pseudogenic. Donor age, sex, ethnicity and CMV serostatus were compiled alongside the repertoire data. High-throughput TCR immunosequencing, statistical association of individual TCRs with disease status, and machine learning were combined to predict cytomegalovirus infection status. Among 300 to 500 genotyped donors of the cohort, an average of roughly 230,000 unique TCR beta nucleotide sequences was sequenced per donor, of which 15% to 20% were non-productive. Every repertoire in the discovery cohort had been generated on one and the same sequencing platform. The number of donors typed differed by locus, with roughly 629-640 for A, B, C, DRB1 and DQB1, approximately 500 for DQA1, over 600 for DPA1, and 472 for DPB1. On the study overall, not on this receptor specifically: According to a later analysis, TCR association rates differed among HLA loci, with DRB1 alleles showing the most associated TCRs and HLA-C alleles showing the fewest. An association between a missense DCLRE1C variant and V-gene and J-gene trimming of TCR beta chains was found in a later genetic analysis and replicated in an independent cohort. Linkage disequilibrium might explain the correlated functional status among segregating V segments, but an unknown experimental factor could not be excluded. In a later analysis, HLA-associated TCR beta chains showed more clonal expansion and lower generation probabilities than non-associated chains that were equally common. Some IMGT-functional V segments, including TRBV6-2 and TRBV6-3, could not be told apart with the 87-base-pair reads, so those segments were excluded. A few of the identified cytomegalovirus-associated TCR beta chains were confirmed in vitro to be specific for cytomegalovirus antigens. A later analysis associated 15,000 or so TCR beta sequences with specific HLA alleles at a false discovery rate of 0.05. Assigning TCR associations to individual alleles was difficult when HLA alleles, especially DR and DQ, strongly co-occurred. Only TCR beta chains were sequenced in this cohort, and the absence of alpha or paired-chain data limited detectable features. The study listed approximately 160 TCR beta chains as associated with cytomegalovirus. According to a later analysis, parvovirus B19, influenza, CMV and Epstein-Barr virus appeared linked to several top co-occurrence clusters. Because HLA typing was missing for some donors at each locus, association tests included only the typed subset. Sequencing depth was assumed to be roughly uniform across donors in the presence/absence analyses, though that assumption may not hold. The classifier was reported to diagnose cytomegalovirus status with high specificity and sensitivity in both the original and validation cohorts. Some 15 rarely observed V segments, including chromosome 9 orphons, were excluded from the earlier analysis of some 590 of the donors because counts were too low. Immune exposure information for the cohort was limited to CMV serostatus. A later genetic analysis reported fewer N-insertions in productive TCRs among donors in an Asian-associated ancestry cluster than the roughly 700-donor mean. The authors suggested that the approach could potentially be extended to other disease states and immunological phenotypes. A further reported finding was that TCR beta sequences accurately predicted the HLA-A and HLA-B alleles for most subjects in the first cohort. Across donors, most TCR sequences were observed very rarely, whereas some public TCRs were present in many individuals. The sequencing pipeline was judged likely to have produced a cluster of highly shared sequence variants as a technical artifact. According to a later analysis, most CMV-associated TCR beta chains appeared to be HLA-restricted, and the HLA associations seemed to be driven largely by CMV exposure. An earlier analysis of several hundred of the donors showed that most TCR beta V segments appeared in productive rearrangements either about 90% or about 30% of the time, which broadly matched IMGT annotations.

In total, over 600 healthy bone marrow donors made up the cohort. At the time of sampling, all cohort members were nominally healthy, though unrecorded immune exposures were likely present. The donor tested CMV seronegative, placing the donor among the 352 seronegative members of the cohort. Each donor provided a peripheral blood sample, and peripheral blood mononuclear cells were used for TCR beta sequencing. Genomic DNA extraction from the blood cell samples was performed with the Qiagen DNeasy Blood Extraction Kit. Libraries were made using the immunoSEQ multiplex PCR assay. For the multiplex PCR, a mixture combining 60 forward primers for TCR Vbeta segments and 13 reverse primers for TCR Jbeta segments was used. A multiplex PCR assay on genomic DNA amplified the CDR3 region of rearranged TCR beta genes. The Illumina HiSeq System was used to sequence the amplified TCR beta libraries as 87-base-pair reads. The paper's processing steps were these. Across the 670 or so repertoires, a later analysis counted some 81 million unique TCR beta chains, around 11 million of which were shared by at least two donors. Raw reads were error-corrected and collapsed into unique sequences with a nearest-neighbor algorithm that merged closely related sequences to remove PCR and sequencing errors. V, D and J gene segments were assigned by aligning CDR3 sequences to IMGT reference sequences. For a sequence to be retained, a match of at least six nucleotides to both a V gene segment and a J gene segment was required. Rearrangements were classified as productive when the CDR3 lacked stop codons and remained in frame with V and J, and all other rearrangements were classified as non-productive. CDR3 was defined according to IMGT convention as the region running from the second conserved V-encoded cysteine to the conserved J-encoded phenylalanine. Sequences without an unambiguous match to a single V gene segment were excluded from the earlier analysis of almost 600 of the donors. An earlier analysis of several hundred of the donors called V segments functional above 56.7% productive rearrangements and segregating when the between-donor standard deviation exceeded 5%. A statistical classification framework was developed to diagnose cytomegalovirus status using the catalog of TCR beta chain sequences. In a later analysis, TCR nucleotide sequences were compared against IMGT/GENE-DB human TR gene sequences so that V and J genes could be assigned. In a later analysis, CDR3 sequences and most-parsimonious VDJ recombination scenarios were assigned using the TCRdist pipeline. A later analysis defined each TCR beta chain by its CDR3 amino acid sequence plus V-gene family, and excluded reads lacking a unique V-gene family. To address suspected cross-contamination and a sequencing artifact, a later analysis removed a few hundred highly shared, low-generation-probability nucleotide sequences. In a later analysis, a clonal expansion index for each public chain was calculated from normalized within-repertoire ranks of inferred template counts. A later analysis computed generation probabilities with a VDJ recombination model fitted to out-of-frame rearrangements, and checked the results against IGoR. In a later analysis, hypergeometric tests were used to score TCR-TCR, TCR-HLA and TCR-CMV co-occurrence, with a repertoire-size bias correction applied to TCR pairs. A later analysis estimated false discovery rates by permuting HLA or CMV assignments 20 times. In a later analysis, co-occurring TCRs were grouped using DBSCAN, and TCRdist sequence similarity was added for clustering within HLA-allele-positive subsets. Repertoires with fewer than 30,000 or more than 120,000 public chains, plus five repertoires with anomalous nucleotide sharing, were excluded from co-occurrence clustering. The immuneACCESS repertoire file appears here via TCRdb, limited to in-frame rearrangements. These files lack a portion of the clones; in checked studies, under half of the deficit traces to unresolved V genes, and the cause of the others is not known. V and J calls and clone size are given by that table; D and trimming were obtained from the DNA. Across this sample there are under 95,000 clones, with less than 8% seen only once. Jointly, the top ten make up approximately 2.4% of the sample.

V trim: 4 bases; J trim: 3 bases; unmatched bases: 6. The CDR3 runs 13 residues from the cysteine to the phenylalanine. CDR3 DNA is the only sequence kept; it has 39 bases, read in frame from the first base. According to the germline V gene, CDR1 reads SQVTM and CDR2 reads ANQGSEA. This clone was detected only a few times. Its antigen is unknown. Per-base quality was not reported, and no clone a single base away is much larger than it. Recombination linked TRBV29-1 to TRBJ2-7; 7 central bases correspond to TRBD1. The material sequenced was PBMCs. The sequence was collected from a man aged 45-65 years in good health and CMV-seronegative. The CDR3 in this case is CSVGTGENYEQYF. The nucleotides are TGCAGCGTTGGAACAGGGGAAAACTACGAGCAGTACTTC.